The 7 T cell receptor beta chains reported below all come from one sample, sequenced in a study of blood T cells in healthy people across ages. Combining a sample-barcoded 5' primer with a J-beta primer mix, a second PCR ran for about 7 to 11 cycles. TCRdb recomputed calls from the 5' RACE reads with MiXCR, one row per CDR3 protein. The profile shows about 780,000 distinct CDR3 sequences, around 50% of them singletons. What was sequenced was blood. The receptors originated from a man aged 80 or over in good health.

The sample holds many counts of this clonotype. The chain recombines TRBV29-1 with TRBJ2-5; 16 bases fit TRBD2. The germline CDR1 and CDR2 sequences are SQVTM and ANQGSEA. The length of the CDR3 is 15 residues. The CDR3 DNA reads TGCAGTGCCGGGACTAGCGGGAGGGCCACAGAGACCCAGTACTTC. Amino acids: CSAGTSGRATETQYF.

The chain's CDR3 is CASSLVISRPSTGELFF. Written as DNA, the CDR3 is TGTGCCAGCAGCTTAGTGATCAGCAGGCCCTCTACCGGGGAGCTGTTTTTT. The chain has TRBV7-2 and TRBJ2-2; the D is unclear. Germline V gene lookup returns CDR1 SGHTA and CDR2 FQGNSA. V lost 1 base and J 5 bases, leaving 17 bases between the germline ends. The CDR3 loop spans 17 amino acids.

The chain combines TRBV20-1 with TRBJ2-5; the D call may be TRBD1 or TRBD2 (5 bases each). This CDR3 has 11 amino acids. V lost 5 bases to trimming and J lost 3 bases, with 7 bases between them. Germline V gene data show CDR1 as DFQATT and CDR2 as SNEGSKA (reference sequence). The CDR3 nucleotides read TGCAGTGCTCTGGGGGAAGAGACCCAGTACTTC. It translates to CSALGEETQYF.

As to this clonotype: A read error is possible here, since a much larger clone lies one base away. The chain has TRBV12-3 or TRBV12-4 and TRBJ1-1; D is unclear. Trimming removed 0 bases from V and 4 bases from J, with 6 bases in between. There are 13 residues in the CDR3. DNA of the CDR3: TGTGCCAGCAGTTTAGCGTCGGGCACTGAAGCTTTCTTT. It encodes CASSLASGTEAFF.

This sequence joins TRBV12-3 or TRBV12-4 and TRBJ2-3; D unresolved. The CDR3 is made up of 14 amino acids. V dropped 3 bases and J dropped 13 bases, with 20 bases sitting between them. This CDR3 is CASSFGVRADAEYF. CDR3 DNA sequence: TGTGCCAGCAGTTTCGGAGTGAGAGCAGATGCGGAGTATTTT.

The chain carries TRBV29-1 and TRBJ2-3; 7 nucleotides match TRBD2. From germline, CDR1 is SQVTM and CDR2 ANQGSEA. V was clipped by 7 bases and J by 4 bases; unmatched bases: 5. This CDR3 is built from 12 residues. Here the CDR3 reads CSAGRVSDTQYF. The CDR3 region has the DNA TGCAGCGCAGGGAGGGTGTCAGATACGCAGTATTTT.

A note on this clonotype: One end of the junction varies from germline; a read error may be responsible. This chain uses TRBV7-2 with TRBJ1-2, with D hard to call. Germline V lookup: CDR1 SGHTA, CDR2 FQGNSA. The CDR3 has 14 residues. The CDR3 reads CASGPAPAEYDYTF. DNA for the CDR3: TGTGCCAGCGGCCCCGCGCCGGCGGAGTATGACTACACCTTC.